This T cell receptor beta chain was profiled in a study of blood T cell repertoires in COVID-19. The overall study: Italy, Spain and the United States were the sources of the convalescent and acute COVID-19 samples. PBMCs, B-cell-depleted T cells, or T cells provided the cDNA or gDNA that made up the material.

In the source study's methods: Cell counts per sample came from amplifying reference gene primers. Sequencing used immunoSEQ multiplex PCR; TCRdb keeps in-frame clones, though not all of them. V, J and clone size are those of that table, while D and trimming were read from the DNA. Among 150,000 to 200,000 clones listed, about 85% were seen once. CDR3 length equals 14 residues. Per the germline V gene, CDR1 is KGHDR and CDR2 is SFDVKD. The ends were cut back, 2 bases at V and 5 bases at J, with 10 bases in the middle. The chain has TRBV24-1 and TRBJ2-3; D gene uncertain. The receptor was derived from a man aged 55 to 70 with active or convalescent COVID-19. Sample: peripheral blood. The chain's CDR3 is CATSDSRSGDTQYF. The CDR3 DNA follows: TGTGCCACCAGTGATTCGCGGTCGGGAGATACGCAGTATTTT.